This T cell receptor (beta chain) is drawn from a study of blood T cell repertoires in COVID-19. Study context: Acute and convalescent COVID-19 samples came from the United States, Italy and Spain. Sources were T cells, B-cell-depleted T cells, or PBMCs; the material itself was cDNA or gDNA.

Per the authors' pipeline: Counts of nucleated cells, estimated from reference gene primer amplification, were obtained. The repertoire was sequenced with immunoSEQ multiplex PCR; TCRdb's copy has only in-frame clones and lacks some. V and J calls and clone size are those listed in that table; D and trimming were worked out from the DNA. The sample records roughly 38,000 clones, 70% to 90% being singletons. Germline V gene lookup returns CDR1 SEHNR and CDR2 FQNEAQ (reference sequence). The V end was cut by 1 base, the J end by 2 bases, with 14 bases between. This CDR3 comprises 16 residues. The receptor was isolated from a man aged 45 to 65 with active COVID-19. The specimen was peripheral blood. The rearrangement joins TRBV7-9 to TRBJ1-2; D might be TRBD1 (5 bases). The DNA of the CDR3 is TGTGCCAGCAGCTTAGTAGGAGGGGAGGGGAACTATGGCTACACCTTC. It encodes CASSLVGGEGNYGYTF.